This T cell receptor (beta chain) is drawn from a study of cytomegalovirus exposure and HLA in healthy donors. Concerning this clone: The antigen remains unidentified.

Study results and caveats: In an earlier analysis, most TCR beta V segments were productive about 90% or about 30% of the time. There were 150 to 200 TCR beta chains listed as cytomegalovirus-associated. Associated with HLA alleles at 0.05 false discovery rate in a later analysis were approximately 17,000 TCR beta sequences.

With 60 Vbeta and 13 Jbeta primers, the PCR was carried out. The data were produced by immunoSEQ multiplex PCR, yet TCRdb's version contains in-frame clones alone and is incomplete. The sample holds around 200,000 clones; roughly 90% are singletons and the top ten take 0.25% to 0.4%. The CDR3 covers 15 residues. From germline, CDR1 is LNHNV and CDR2 YYDKDF (reference sequence). J was trimmed by 6 bases and V by 1 base; bases with no gene match: 6. The chain uses TRBV15 and TRBJ2-5; 9 bases match TRBD1. The TCR sequence derives from a woman aged 30 to 39 in good health and CMV-seronegative. The material sequenced was PBMCs. The CDR3 region has the DNA TGTGCCACCAGCAGAGGGGGGGACAGGGTCCAGACCCAGTACTTC. It yields the protein CATSRGGDRVQTQYF.